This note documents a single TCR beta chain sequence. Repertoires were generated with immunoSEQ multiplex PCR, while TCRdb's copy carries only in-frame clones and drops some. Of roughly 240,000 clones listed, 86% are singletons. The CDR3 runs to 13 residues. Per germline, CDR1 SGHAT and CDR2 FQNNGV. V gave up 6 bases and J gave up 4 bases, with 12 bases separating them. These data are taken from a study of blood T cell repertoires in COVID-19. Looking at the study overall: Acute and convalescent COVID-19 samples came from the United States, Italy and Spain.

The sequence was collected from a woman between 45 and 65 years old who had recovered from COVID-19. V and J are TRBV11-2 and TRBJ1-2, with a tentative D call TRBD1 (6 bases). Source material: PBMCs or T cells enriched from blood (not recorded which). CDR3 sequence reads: CASSLGQLYGYTF. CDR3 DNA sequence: TGTGCCAGCAGTTTGGGACAACTCTATGGCTACACCTTC.